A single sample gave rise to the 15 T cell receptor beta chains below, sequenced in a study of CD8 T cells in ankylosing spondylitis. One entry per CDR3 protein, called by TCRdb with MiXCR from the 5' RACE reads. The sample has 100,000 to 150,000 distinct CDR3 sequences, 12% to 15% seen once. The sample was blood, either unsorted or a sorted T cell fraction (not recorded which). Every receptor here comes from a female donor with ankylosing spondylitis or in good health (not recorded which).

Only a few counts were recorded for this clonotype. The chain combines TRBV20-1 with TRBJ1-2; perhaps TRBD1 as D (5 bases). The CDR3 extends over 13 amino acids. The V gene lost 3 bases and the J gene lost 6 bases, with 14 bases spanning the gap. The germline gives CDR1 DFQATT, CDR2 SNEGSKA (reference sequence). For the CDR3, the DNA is TGCAGTGCTAGCTCGGGGCGCCAGGATGGCTACACCTTC. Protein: CSASSGRQDGYTF.

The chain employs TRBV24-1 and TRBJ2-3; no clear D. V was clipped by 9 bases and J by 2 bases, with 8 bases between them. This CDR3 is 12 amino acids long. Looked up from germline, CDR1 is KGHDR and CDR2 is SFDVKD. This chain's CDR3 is CATSWDTDTQYF. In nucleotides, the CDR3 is TGTGCCACCTCGTGGGACACAGATACGCAGTATTTT.

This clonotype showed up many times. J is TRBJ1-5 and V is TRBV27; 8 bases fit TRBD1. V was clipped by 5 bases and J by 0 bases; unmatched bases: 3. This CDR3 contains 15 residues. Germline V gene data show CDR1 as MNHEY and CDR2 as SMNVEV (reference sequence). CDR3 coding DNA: TGTGCCAGCAGTCAAGACAGGGGTAGCAATCAGCCCCAGCATTTT. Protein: CASSQDRGSNQPQHF.

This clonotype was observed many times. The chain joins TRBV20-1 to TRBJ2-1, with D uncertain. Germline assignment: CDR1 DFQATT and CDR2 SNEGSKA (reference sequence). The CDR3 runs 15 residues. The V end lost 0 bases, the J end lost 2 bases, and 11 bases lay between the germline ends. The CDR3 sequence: CSARDIEAPYNEQFF. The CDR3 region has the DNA TGCAGTGCTAGAGATATCGAGGCCCCCTACAATGAGCAGTTCTTC.

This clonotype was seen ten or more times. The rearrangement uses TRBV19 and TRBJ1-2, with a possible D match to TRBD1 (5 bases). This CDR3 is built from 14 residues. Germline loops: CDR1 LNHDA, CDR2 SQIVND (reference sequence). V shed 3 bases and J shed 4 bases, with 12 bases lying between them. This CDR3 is CASSMDPTVYGYTF. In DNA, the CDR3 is TGTGCCAGTAGTATGGATCCGACAGTCTATGGCTACACCTTC.

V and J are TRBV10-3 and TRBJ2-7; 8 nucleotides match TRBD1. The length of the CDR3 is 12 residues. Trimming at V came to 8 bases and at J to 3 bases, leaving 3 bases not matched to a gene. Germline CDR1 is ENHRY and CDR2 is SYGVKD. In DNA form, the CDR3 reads TGTGCCATCTCGACAGGGGACTACGAGCAGTACTTC. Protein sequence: CAISTGDYEQYF.

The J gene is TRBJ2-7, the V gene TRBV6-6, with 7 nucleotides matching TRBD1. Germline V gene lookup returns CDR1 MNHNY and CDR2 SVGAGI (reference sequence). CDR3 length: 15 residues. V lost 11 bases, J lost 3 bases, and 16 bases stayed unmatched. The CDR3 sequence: CASTPISGTVYEQYF. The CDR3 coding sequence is TGTGCCTCCACCCCAATCTCCGGGACAGTCTACGAGCAGTACTTC.

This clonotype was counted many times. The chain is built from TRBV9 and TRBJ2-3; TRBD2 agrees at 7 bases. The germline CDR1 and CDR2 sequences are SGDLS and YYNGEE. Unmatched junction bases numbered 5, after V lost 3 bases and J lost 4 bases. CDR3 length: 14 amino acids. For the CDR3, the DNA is TGTGCCAGCAGCGCCCGGACTAGTCCAGATACGCAGTATTTT. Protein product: CASSARTSPDTQYF.

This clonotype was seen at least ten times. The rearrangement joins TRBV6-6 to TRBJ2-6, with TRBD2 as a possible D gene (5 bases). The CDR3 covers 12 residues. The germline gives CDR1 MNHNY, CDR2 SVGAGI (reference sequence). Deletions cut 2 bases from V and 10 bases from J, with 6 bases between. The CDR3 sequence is CASSYPGNVLTF. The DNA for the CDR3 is TGTGCCAGCAGTTACCCGGGGAACGTCCTGACTTTC.

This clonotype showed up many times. The chain's CDR3 is CSAAPRLAYNEQFF. DNA for the CDR3: TGCAGCGCCGCACCGCGGCTTGCGTACAATGAGCAGTTCTTC. The genes are TRBV29-1 and TRBJ2-1; D not certain. Trimming took off 7 bases at V and 4 bases at J, with 17 bases between the two ends. The V gene's germline CDR1 is SQVTM and CDR2 ANQGSEA. CDR3 length: 14 amino acids.

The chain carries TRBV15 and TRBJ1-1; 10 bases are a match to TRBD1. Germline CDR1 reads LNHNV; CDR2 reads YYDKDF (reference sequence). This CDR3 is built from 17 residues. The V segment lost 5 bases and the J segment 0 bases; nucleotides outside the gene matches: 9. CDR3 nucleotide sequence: TGTGCCACCAGCGGCACTCCGGGACAGGGGATGAACACTGAAGCTTTCTTT. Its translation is CATSGTPGQGMNTEAFF.

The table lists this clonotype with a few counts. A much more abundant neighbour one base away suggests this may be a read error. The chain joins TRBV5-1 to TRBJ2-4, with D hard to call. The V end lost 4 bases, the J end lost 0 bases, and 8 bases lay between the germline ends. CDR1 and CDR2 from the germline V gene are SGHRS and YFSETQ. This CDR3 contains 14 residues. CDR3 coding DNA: TGCGCCAGCAGCCGAGATTTAGCCAAAAACATTCAGTACTTC. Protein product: CASSRDLAKNIQYF.

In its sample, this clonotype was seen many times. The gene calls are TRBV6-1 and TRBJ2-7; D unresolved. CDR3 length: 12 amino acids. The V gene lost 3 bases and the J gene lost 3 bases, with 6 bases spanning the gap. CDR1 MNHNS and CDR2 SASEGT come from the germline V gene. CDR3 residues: CASSERFYEQYF. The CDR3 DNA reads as TGTGCCAGCAGTGAGAGATTCTACGAGCAGTACTTC.

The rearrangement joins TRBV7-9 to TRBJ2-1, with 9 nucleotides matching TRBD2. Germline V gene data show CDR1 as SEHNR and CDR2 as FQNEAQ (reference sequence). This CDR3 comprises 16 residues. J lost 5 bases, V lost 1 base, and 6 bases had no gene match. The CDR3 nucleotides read TGTGCCAGCAGCTTAGTTGCTAGCGGGATAGACAATGAGCAGTTCTTC. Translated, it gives CASSLVASGIDNEQFF.

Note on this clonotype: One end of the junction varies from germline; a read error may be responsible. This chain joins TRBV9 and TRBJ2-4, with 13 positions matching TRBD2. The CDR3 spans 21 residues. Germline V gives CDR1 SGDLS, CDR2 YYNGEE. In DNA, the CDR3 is TGTGCTAGCAGCACGATCGCCGGGACTAGCGGGGCTCGGCGAAATTTCAGCATTCAGTACTTC. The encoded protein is CASSTIAGTSGARRNFSIQYF.